The TCR beta chain under discussion was sequenced for a study of shared clonotypes between healthy human individuals. This CDR3 region has 14 residues. Some clones are missing from TCRdb's copy, which holds only in-frame ones; the method was immunoSEQ multiplex PCR. The table shows hundreds of thousands of clones, with almost 97% occurring only once. The sequenced sample was naive CD4+ T cells sorted from blood. Subset indicated: CD45RA+ positively selected. This receptor was obtained from a woman in her 30s in good health. The J gene is TRBJ2-1, the V gene TRBV12-1; the table's D call of TRBD2 was not tested on the DNA. TRBV12-1 is deemed a pseudogene. In DNA form, the CDR3 reads TGTGCCAGCAGCCCGGGACTAGGTCGTCGTGAGCAGTTCTTC. This translates into CASSPGLGRREQFF.